The 7 T cell receptor beta chains in this list originate from one sample, sequenced in a study of blood T cell repertoires in COVID-19. Produced via immunoSEQ multiplex PCR; TCRdb's table is partial and in-frame only. Here the sample spans roughly 300,000 clones, more than 75% being singletons. Input material: PBMCs or T cells enriched from blood (not recorded which). The receptor set was obtained from a woman aged 30 to 39 who had recovered from COVID-19.

Here the CDR3 reads CASSLRPGEAFF. The CDR3 region has the DNA TGTGCCAGCAGCCTCCGACCCGGGGAAGCTTTCTTT. This chain joins TRBV3-1 (or the pseudogene TRBV3-2) and TRBJ1-1, with unresolved D. Germline V gives CDR1 LGHDT, CDR2 YNNKEL (reference sequence). The V gene lost 4 bases and the J gene lost 8 bases, with 11 bases spanning the gap. The CDR3 totals 12 residues.

The rearrangement links TRBV2 to TRBJ1-6; 11 bases are shared with TRBD1. Trimming removed 6 bases from V and 9 bases from J; junction bases left unmatched: 4. This CDR3 is 14 amino acids long. Germline-derived CDR1 and CDR2 are SNHLY and FYNNEI. As DNA, the CDR3 is TGTGCCAGCAGCCAGGGACAGGGGGTTTCACCCCTCCACTTT. Its translation: CASSQGQGVSPLHF.

The chain combines TRBV6-5 with TRBJ2-5; D might be TRBD2 (5 bases). The V end was cut by 0 bases, the J end by 4 bases, with 12 bases between. The CDR3 is made up of 15 amino acids. Germline V lookup: CDR1 MNHEY, CDR2 SVGAGI. Here the CDR3 DNA reads TGTGCCAGCAGTTACTCCGAGGGCGCGGGAGAGACCCAGTACTTC. Protein product: CASSYSEGAGETQYF.

This clone was found a few times. The gene calls are TRBV5-1 and TRBJ1-5; D gene uncertain. This CDR3 is built from 12 residues. The V end was cut by 7 bases, the J end by 8 bases, with 13 bases between. Germline CDR1 reads SGHRS; CDR2 reads YFSETQ. The CDR3 DNA is TGCGCCAGCTGCGTTACCGGGGAGCCCCAGCATTTT. Translation gives CASCVTGEPQHF.

The chain links TRBV7-2 to TRBJ1-1; maybe TRBD1 (5 bases). The germline V gene encodes CDR1 SGHTA and CDR2 FQGNSA. This CDR3 comprises 15 residues. V shed 4 bases and J shed 1 base, with 13 bases lying between them. The CDR3 is CASSWSGQGNTEAFF. CDR3 DNA: TGTGCCAGCAGCTGGTCCGGGCAGGGGAACACTGAAGCTTTCTTT. Combining the CDR3 with reference TRBV7-2 and TRBJ1-1 gives the whole variable domain GAGVSQSPSNKVTEKGKDVELRCDPISGHTALYWYRQSLGQGLEFLIYFQGNSAPDKSGLPSDRFSAERTGGSVSTLTIQRTQQEDSAVYLCASSWSGQGNTEAFFGQGTRLTVV.

This chain uses TRBV7-2 with TRBJ2-2; 9 bases are shared with TRBD1. The length of the CDR3 is 16 residues. V shed 6 bases, J shed 7 bases, and the junction held 12 bases outside the gene matches. Looked up from germline, CDR1 is SGHTA and CDR2 is FQGNSA. The CDR3 DNA follows: TGTGCCAGCAGGCACACAGGGGGCGCAGCGGGCGGGGAGCTGTTTTTT. It yields the protein CASRHTGGAAGGELFF.

The chain joins TRBV20-1 to TRBJ2-5; 11 bases align to TRBD2. The CDR3 covers 16 residues. J lost 2 bases, V lost 3 bases, and 8 bases had no gene match. Germline V lookup: CDR1 DFQATT, CDR2 SNEGSKA (reference sequence). CDR3: CSASLLAGGEQETQYF. CDR3 sequence (DNA): TGCAGTGCTAGTTTGTTAGCGGGGGGGGAACAAGAGACCCAGTACTTC.